The clone carrying this TCR beta chain was observed once. CDR3 size: 16 residues. Germline V lookup: CDR1 SGHTA, CDR2 FQGNSA. The sample comes from a study of T cell responses to AZD1222 COVID-19 vaccine. The table came from immunoSEQ multiplex PCR; TCRdb's copy has only in-frame clones and leaves some out. Of just under 95,000 clones in the sample, roughly 93% are singletons; the top ten hold about 20%. The sequence derives from an adult in good health. This sample comprised peripheral blood, obtained on day 0 of AZD1222 vaccination. The V and J genes are TRBV7-2 and TRBJ1-2; the match to TRBD1 covers 8 bases. CDR3 protein: CANIEKDRAANYGYTF. The CDR3 DNA is TGTGCAAACATAGAGAAGGACAGGGCGGCTAACTATGGCTACACCTTC.